This TCR beta chain was recorded in a study of blood T cell repertoires in COVID-19. Background on the study: COVID-19 samples collected from the United States, Italy and Spain covered acute and convalescent phases. Sample material is recorded as cDNA or gDNA derived from T cells, B-cell-depleted T cells, or PBMCs.

The data were produced by immunoSEQ multiplex PCR, yet TCRdb's version contains in-frame clones alone and is incomplete. This table has fewer than 400,000 clones, approximately 89% appearing once. Participants were placed into cohorts based on the clinical history they reported. This CDR3 is built from 14 residues. Germline loops: CDR1 LGHDT, CDR2 YNNKEL (reference sequence). Trimming removed 7 bases at V and 9 bases at J, with 16 bases between. The TCR originated in a man aged 25-40 years who had recovered from COVID-19. Sequenced input: PBMCs or T cells enriched from blood (not recorded which). The genes are TRBV3-1 (or the pseudogene TRBV3-2) and TRBJ1-6; D is possibly TRBD1 (6 bases). The CDR3 nucleotides are TGTGCCAGCAAACCTCAGGGGACGGGTTCACCCCTCCACTTT. It encodes CASKPQGTGSPLHF.